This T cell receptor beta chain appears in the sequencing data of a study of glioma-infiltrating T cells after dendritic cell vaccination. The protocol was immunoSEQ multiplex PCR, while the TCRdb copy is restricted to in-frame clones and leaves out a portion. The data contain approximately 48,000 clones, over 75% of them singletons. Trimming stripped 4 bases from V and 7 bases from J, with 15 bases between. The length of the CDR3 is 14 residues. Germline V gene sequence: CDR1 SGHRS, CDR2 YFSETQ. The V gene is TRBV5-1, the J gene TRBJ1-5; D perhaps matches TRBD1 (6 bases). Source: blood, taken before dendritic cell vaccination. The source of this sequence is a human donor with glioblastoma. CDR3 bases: TGCGCCAGCAGCACCGGACAGCGGGGACAGCCCCAGCATTTT. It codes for CASSTGQRGQPQHF. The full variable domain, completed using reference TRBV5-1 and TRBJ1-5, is KAGVTQTPRYLIKTRGQQVTLSCSPISGHRSVSWYQQTPGQGLQFLFEYFSETQRNKGNFPGRFSGRQFSNSRSEMNVSTLELGDSALYLCASSTGQRGQPQHFGDGTRLSIL.